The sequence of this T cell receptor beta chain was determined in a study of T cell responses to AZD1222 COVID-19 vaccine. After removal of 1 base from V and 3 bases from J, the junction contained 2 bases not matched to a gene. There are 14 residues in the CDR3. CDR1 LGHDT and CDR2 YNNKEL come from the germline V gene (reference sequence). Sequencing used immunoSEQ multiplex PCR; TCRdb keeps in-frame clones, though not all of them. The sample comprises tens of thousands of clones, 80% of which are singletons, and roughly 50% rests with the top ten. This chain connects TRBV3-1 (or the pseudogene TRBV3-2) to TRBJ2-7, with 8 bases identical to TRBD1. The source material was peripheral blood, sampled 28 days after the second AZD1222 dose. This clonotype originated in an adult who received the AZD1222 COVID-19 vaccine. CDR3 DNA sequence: TGTGCCAGCAGCCAAGCAGGGGGCGTCTACGAGCAGTACTTC. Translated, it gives CASSQAGGVYEQYF.